Below are 3 T cell receptor beta chains sequenced from a single sample in a study of blood T cell repertoires in COVID-19. Method: immunoSEQ multiplex PCR; TCRdb's copy keeps in-frame clones and lacks some. The profile shows some 200,000 clones, around 89% of them singletons. What was sequenced was peripheral blood. These receptors came from a woman aged 35 to 49 with acute or convalescent COVID-19.

The rearrangement links TRBV11-1 to TRBJ1-4, with 7 bases matching TRBD1. The CDR3 is made up of 13 amino acids. J was trimmed by 7 bases and V by 5 bases; bases with no gene match: 4. CDR1 SGHAT and CDR2 FQDESV come from the germline V gene (reference sequence). The chain's CDR3 is CASSLGTAEKLFF. The CDR3 nucleotides read TGTGCCAGCAGCCTCGGGACAGCTGAAAAACTGTTTTTT.

The rearrangement uses TRBV5-5 and TRBJ2-7; a possible D gene is TRBD1 (5 bases). The length of the CDR3 is 14 residues. Germline lookup yields CDR1 SGHKS and CDR2 YYEKEE (reference sequence). V lost 4 bases, J lost 5 bases, and 16 bases lay in between. CDR3 loop: CASSPGAGPHEQYV. The CDR3 nucleotides are TGTGCCAGCAGCCCGGGTGCAGGGCCCCACGAGCAGTACGTC.

V is TRBV19 and J is TRBJ1-1, with a possible D match to TRBD1 (5 bases). Trimming removed 0 bases at V and 4 bases at J, with 9 bases between. Per the germline V gene, CDR1 is LNHDA and CDR2 is SQIVND (reference sequence). This CDR3 has 14 amino acids. The CDR3 is CASSIEGAGTEAFF. DNA for the CDR3: TGTGCCAGTAGTATAGAAGGGGCCGGCACTGAAGCTTTCTTT. Supplemented by reference TRBV19 and TRBJ1-1, the full variable domain reads DGGITQSPKYLFRKEGQNVTLSCEQNLNHDAMYWYRQDPGQGLRLIYYSQIVNDFQKGDIAEGYSVSREKKESFPLTVTSAQKNPTAFYLCASSIEGAGTEAFFGQGTRLTVV.